These T cell receptor beta chains were read from a single sample in a study of blood T cells in healthy people across ages. TCRdb itself ran the 5' RACE reads through MiXCR, one entry per CDR3 protein. Of about 1.6 million distinct CDR3 sequences listed, around 35% are singletons. The sample was blood. Receptor source: a woman younger than 45 in good health. Each CDR3 is given with its conserved first and last residue. The D gene is left open where the match is weak. The size of a clone is reported for some rows only, either as once, few or many, or as a class for expanded clones.

j_call v_call d_call clone_size cdr3_aa cdr3_nt
TRBJ2-5 TRBV7-9 . many CASSLSPGLHLETQYF TGTGCCAGCAGCTTATCCCCCGGCTTACACCTAGAGACCCAGTACTTC
TRBJ2-3 TRBV29-1 . . CSVAQDTDTQYF TGCAGCGTTGCCCAGGACACAGATACGCAGTATTTT
TRBJ1-1 TRBV29-1 . . CSVEIGPEAFF TGCAGCGTTGAAATTGGGCCTGAAGCTTTCTTT
TRBJ2-7 TRBV12-3/TRBV12-4 . . CGTARASSYEQYF TGTGGCACCGCCCGGGCCAGCTCCTACGAGCAGTACTTC
TRBJ2-7 TRBV15 . few CATSRVVGGHEQYF TGTGCCACCAGCAGAGTAGTGGGGGGCCACGAGCAGTACTTC
TRBJ2-1 TRBV20-1 . few CSARDLGGHEQFF TGCAGTGCTAGAGATCTGGGGGGACATGAGCAGTTCTTC
TRBJ1-5 TRBV28 TRBD1 . CASSRGQGVKAQHF TGTGCCAGCAGCCGGGGACAGGGAGTCAAGGCCCAGCATTTT
TRBJ2-3 TRBV7-2 . . CASSLIRGRDFVADTQYF TGTGCCAGCAGCTTAATCAGGGGACGAGACTTCGTCGCAGATACGCAGTATTTT
TRBJ2-1 TRBV20-1 . . CSARSGWGSYNEQFF TGCAGTGCTAGATCTGGCTGGGGGTCCTACAATGAGCAGTTCTTC
TRBJ2-3 TRBV6-1 . few CASNHPGGLPSAQYF TGTGCCAGCAACCACCCAGGAGGACTACCCTCCGCGCAGTATTTT
TRBJ1-4 TRBV6-5 TRBD1 . CASSYGQGDEKLFF TGTGCCAGCAGTTACGGGCAGGGGGATGAAAAACTGTTTTTT
TRBJ1-5 TRBV30 . . CACFHQPQHF TGTGCCTGTTTCCATCAGCCCCAGCATTTT
TRBJ2-7 TRBV29-1 . few CSVAKRPGEGQAEQYF TGCAGCGTTGCGAAGCGCCCGGGGGAAGGACAGGCCGAGCAGTACTTC
TRBJ1-5 TRBV19 . . CASTGWTDNQPQHF TGTGCCAGTACGGGTTGGACGGACAATCAGCCCCAGCATTTT
TRBJ2-1 TRBV12-3/TRBV12-4 TRBD2 many CASRLAGAIYNEQFF TGTGCCAGCCGATTAGCGGGGGCAATCTACAATGAGCAGTTCTTC
TRBJ2-5 TRBV6-5 TRBD1 few CASSYSAGQGTNEQYF TGTGCCAGCAGTTACTCCGCGGGACAGGGGACTAATGAGCAGTACTTC
TRBJ2-6 TRBV27 TRBD1 few CASSYLPDRSRGANVLTF TGTGCCAGCAGTTACCTACCGGACAGGTCGCGAGGGGCCAACGTCCTGACTTTC
TRBJ2-7 TRBV6-2/TRBV6-3 . few CASRMDNSYEQYF TGTGCCAGCAGAATGGACAACTCCTACGAGCAGTACTTC
TRBJ2-7 TRBV20-1 . . CSAGGQTYEQYF TGCAGTGCTGGCGGACAAACCTACGAGCAGTACTTC
TRBJ2-3 TRBV3-1 TRBD1 few CASSQGTGLDDPTDTQYF TGTGCCAGCAGCCAGGGGACAGGTCTTGATGATCCCACAGATACGCAGTATTTT
TRBJ2-5 TRBV20-1 . . CSARRGARETQYF TGCAGTGCCCGACGGGGGGCACGTGAGACCCAGTACTTC
TRBJ2-7 TRBV20-1 TRBD2 . CSASAGGPLSYEQYF TGCAGTGCTAGTGCGGGAGGGCCTCTCTCCTACGAGCAGTACTTC
TRBJ1-4 TRBV6-5 . . CASSRWWGANEKLFF TGTGCCAGCAGCCGCTGGTGGGGGGCCAATGAAAAACTGTTTTTT
TRBJ2-4 TRBV5-1 . few CASSGVRGDIQYF TGCGCCAGCAGCGGAGTAAGAGGGGACATTCAGTACTTC
TRBJ2-7 TRBV6-1 . few CASRSTEGGTYEQYF TGTGCCAGCAGATCTACAGAGGGCGGCACCTACGAGCAGTACTTC
TRBJ1-1 TRBV6-1 . . CASSENLGGVAFF TGTGCCAGCAGTGAAAATCTAGGAGGGGTGGCTTTCTTT
TRBJ2-3 TRBV12-3/TRBV12-4 TRBD2 . CASTPAGVHDTQYF TGTGCCAGCACCCCAGCGGGAGTTCACGATACGCAGTATTTT
TRBJ2-3 TRBV9 TRBD2 few CASSEAPTSGGRDTQYF TGTGCCAGCAGCGAGGCCCCCACTAGCGGGGGTAGGGATACGCAGTATTTT
TRBJ2-1 TRBV10-3 TRBD2 . CATTSGGTNEQFF TGTGCCACAACTAGCGGGGGAACGAATGAGCAGTTCTTC
TRBJ2-1 TRBV24-1 TRBD2 many CATSDPVVAGGGNEQFF TGTGCCACCAGTGACCCCGTGGTAGCGGGAGGGGGGAATGAGCAGTTCTTC
TRBJ2-7 TRBV27 TRBD2 . CASGRGTSARQYF TGTGCCAGCGGCCGGGGGACTAGCGCTAGGCAGTACTTC
TRBJ1-1 TRBV4-2 . few CASSQDLLLNTEAFF TGTGCCAGCAGCCAAGACCTCCTCTTGAACACTGAAGCTTTCTTT
TRBJ2-4 TRBV29-1 . many CSVRTGSIAKNIQYF TGCAGCGTCCGCACAGGGAGTATTGCCAAAAACATTCAGTACTTC
TRBJ2-3 TRBV20-1 TRBD1 few CSARDHGTGFTDTQYF TGCAGTGCTAGAGATCACGGGACAGGGTTCACAGATACGCAGTATTTT
TRBJ2-7 TRBV4-1 TRBD1 many CASSQNRGYEQYF TGCGCCAGCAGCCAAAACAGGGGCTACGAGCAGTACTTC
TRBJ1-1 TRBV3-1 . few CASSLAGGVMNTEAFF TGTGCCAGCAGCCTAGCGGGCGGGGTAATGAACACTGAAGCTTTCTTT
TRBJ2-1 TRBV27 . few CASREHSAGEQFF TGTGCCAGCAGGGAACACAGCGCCGGGGAGCAGTTCTTC
TRBJ2-1 TRBV2 TRBD1 . CASVVGTGAFYTYNEQFF TGTGCCAGCGTGGTGGGGACAGGGGCATTTTACACCTACAATGAGCAGTTCTTC
TRBJ1-2 TRBV29-1 . many CSAPGSDYGYTF TGCAGCGCTCCGGGGAGCGACTATGGCTACACCTTC
TRBJ1-5 TRBV7-9 . . CASTSSGPQHF TGTGCCAGCACCTCCAGCGGGCCCCAGCATTTT
TRBJ2-7 TRBV13 . . CASGSHSSSYEQYF TGTGCCAGCGGTTCACATAGCAGCTCCTACGAGCAGTACTTC
TRBJ1-2 TRBV3-1 TRBD1 . CASSQIQGQGKYGYTF TGTGCCAGCAGCCAAATCCAAGGACAGGGTAAATATGGCTACACCTTC
TRBJ2-2 TRBV3-1 . . CASSHGARNTGELFF TGTGCCAGCAGCCATGGAGCGCGGAACACCGGGGAGCTGTTTTTT
TRBJ1-1 TRBV27 . few CASSWLRNTEAFF TGTGCCAGCAGTTGGCTCCGGAACACTGAAGCTTTCTTT
TRBJ2-7 TRBV7-8 TRBD2 . CASSGRDYLYEQYF TGTGCCAGCAGCGGTAGGGACTACCTCTACGAGCAGTACTTC
TRBJ2-1 TRBV27 . . CASSPLGSSQGNNEQFF TGTGCCAGCAGTCCGCTAGGGAGCTCGCAGGGGAACAATGAGCAGTTCTTC
TRBJ2-1 TRBV6-5 TRBD2 few CASSYSGGPTRYEQFF TGTGCCAGCAGTTACTCGGGAGGGCCTACGAGGTATGAGCAGTTCTTC
TRBJ2-7 TRBV19 . . CASAPVDESSYEQYF TGTGCCAGTGCTCCGGTAGACGAAAGCTCCTACGAGCAGTACTTC
TRBJ1-2 TRBV18 . . CASSPLGEANYGYTF TGTGCCAGCTCACCACTGGGGGAGGCTAACTATGGCTACACCTTC
TRBJ1-1 TRBV29-1 . few CSADRGHEAFF TGCAGCGCCGACCGGGGTCATGAAGCTTTCTTT
TRBJ2-1 TRBV20-1 TRBD2 . CSARARSSGGPHNEQFF TGCAGTGCTAGAGCCCGGTCTAGCGGGGGGCCCCACAATGAGCAGTTCTTC
TRBJ2-3 TRBV20-1 . few CSAVNAGDKSKRSTDTQYF TGCAGTGCCGTAAACGCCGGGGACAAGAGTAAGCGCAGCACAGATACGCAGTATTTT
TRBJ1-2 TRBV6-5 . . CASSYETFGGSGYTF TGTGCCAGCAGTTACGAGACATTCGGTGGCTCTGGCTACACCTTC
TRBJ2-7 TRBV5-1 . . CASSLGPGGREQYF TGCGCCAGCAGCTTGGGGCCCGGGGGTCGCGAGCAGTACTTC